This TCR beta chain was sequenced during a study of blood T cell repertoires in COVID-19. Study-level information: Researchers got acute and convalescent COVID-19 samples from the United States, Italy and Spain.

The CDR3 is made up of 17 amino acids. CDR1 is LGHDT, CDR2 YNNKEL, per germline (reference sequence). The trim removed 4 bases at V and 4 bases at J, leaving 9 bases unmatched. As handled by the study authors: Amplification from reference gene primers served as the basis for estimated nucleated cell counts. Here immunoSEQ multiplex PCR was the method, and the copy in TCRdb shows in-frame clones only, minus some. The DNA was the basis for D and trimming; V, J and clone size are from that table. The repertoire holds 120,000 or so clones, with about three quarters as singletons. The sequence was obtained from a man between 65 and 85 years old with acute or convalescent COVID-19. Sequencing was done on a sample of peripheral blood. V usage is TRBV3-1 (or the pseudogene TRBV3-2) and J usage is TRBJ2-5; 13 bases fit TRBD2. The DNA for the CDR3 is TGTGCCAGCAGCCGAACTAGCGGGGGGGGCGTGCTAGAGACCCAGTACTTC. This gives the protein CASSRTSGGGVLETQYF.